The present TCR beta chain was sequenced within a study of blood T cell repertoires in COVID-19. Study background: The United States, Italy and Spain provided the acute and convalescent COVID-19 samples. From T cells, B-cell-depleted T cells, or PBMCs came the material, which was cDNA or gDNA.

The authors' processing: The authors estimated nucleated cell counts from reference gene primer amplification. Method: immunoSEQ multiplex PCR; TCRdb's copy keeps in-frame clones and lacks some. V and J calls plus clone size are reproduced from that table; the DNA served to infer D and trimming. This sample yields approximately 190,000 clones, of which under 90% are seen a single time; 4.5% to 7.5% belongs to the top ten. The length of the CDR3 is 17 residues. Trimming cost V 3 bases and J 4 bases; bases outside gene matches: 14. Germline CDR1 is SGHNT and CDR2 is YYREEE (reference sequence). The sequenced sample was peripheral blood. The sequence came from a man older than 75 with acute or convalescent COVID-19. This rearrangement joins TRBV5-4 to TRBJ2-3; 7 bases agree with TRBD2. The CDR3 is CASSSSAREWAPDTQYF. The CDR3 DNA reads TGTGCCAGCAGCTCGAGCGCGCGGGAGTGGGCCCCAGATACGCAGTATTTT.